The clone carrying this TCR beta chain appeared once. Germline V gives CDR1 SNHLY, CDR2 FYNNEI. This CDR3 spans 14 amino acids. V was pared by 4 bases and J by 2 bases, with 10 bases between. Profiled with immunoSEQ multiplex PCR; TCRdb holds only in-frame clones, not every one. The sample holds roughly 20,000 clones, 80% to 90% seen once. The sample belongs to a study of T cell changes during pregnancy in multiple sclerosis. This rearrangement joins TRBV2 to TRBJ2-3; tentative D call: TRBD1 (6 bases). This receptor was obtained from a female donor in good health, enrolled as a control in a pregnancy study. Source: CD8+ T cells from peripheral blood mononuclear cells, taken after pregnancy. The CDR3 DNA follows: TGTGCCAGCAGTGGAACAGGGCTCACAGATACGCAGTATTTT. Translating it yields CASSGTGLTDTQYF.